This T cell receptor (beta chain) originates from a study of response to subunit inactivated influenza vaccine (dated by TCRdb to the late 2010s). For context, the study as a whole: The study used deep quantitative T cell receptor repertoire profiling to track responses to a trivalent subunit inactivated influenza vaccine. Beyond this particular receptor, the publication reports: According to the authors, only a limited number of new T cells may be recruited by each seasonal influenza vaccination.

This clonotype was seen only a few times. Its antigen is not yet known. One base away there is no much larger clone; base qualities are not given. Via the germline V gene, CDR1 is SGHVS and CDR2 FQNEAQ. Relative to germline, V is 5 bases shorter and J is 11 bases shorter, with 13 bases between their ends. Counted from cysteine to phenylalanine, this CDR3 has 12 amino acids. Left in the record is the CDR3 DNA by itself, 36 bases read in frame from the first base. Library generation was performed with RT-PCR. The data were produced on an Illumina HiSeq 2500. The raw public data were reprocessed by TCRdb itself: fastp quality trimming at Q25, MiXCR clonotype calling, in-frame beta chains only. Each CDR3 protein appears once, grouped with its most common genes and DNA. The sample records roughly 710,000 distinct CDR3 sequences, 13% to 15% of which are singletons. The biggest ten clones account for roughly 7.2% of the sample.

This receptor chain uses TRBV7-8 and TRBJ1-5, with the identity of the D gene unclear. The sequences come from PBMCs from blood, collected around 15 days before vaccination. The TCR was taken from a man aged 45-65 years who received an inactivated influenza vaccine. Donor details come from another sample of the same person, matched by shared clones. CDR3 reads: CASSPVRAAQHF. The DNA is TGTGCCAGCAGCCCCGTCCGGGCAGCCCAGCATTTT.